Following are 32 T cell receptor beta chains from one sample sequenced in a study of T and B cells in COVID-19 patients. From blood, about 220-500 ng of genomic DNA served as TRB template. Multiplex PCR with BIOMED2 TRB-A/B primer pools amplified TRB rearrangements. Using its own MiXCR run on the multiplex PCR reads, TCRdb lists one record per CDR3 protein. The sample includes about 15,000 distinct CDR3 sequences, 27% of them seen just once. What was sequenced was blood. These receptors all come from a human donor who had recovered from COVID-19.

The rearrangement joins TRBV12-3 or TRBV12-4 to TRBJ2-5; no reliable D call. The CDR3 contains 12 residues. V was trimmed by 3 bases and J by 6 bases, leaving 8 bases between them. CDR3 bases: TGTGCCAGCAGTTTGAAGTACCAGACCCAGTACTTC. This gives the protein CASSLKYQTQYF.

This clonotype has just one count. J is TRBJ1-6 and V is TRBV5-1; D remains unclear. The CDR3 loop spans 13 amino acids. Germline V gene sequence: CDR1 SGHRS, CDR2 YFSETQ. The V end lost 0 bases, the J end lost 8 bases, and 6 bases lay between the germline ends. CDR3 residues: CASSLAEYSPLHF. The DNA of the CDR3 is TGCGCCAGCAGCTTGGCAGAGTATTCACCCCTCCACTTT. Full variable domain (outside the CDR3, taken from reference TRBV5-1 and TRBJ1-6): KAGVTQTPRYLIKTRGQQVTLSCSPISGHRSVSWYQQTPGQGLQFLFEYFSETQRNKGNFPGRFSGRQFSNSRSEMNVSTLELGDSALYLCASSLAEYSPLHFGNGTRLTVT.

The table lists this clonotype with many counts. The genes are TRBV6-5 and TRBJ1-1, with a tentative D call TRBD1 (5 bases). CDR3 length: 13 residues. V was clipped by 5 bases and J by 4 bases, with 11 bases between them. CDR1 is MNHEY, CDR2 SVGAGI, per germline. The CDR3 sequence: CASSRQRSTEAFF. CDR3 nucleotides: TGTGCCAGCAGTAGACAGAGATCCACTGAAGCTTTCTTT.

This chain joins TRBV6-2 or TRBV6-3 and TRBJ2-3; TRBD1 matches at 9 bases. The germline gives CDR1 MNHEY, CDR2 SVGEGT. This CDR3 is built from 14 residues. Trimming cost V 6 bases and J 2 bases; bases outside gene matches: 3. CDR3 in amino acids: CASSRDRVTDTQYF. CDR3 sequence (DNA): TGTGCCAGCAGCCGGGACAGGGTCACAGATACGCAGTATTTT.

This clonotype is classed as medium-sized. The CDR3 is CAWSPMTYGYTF. The CDR3 nucleotides are TGTGCCTGGAGTCCGATGACTTATGGCTACACCTTC. The chain recombines TRBV30 with TRBJ1-2; no definite D call. This CDR3 is 12 amino acids long. Germline V gene sequence: CDR1 GTSNPN, CDR2 SVGIG (reference sequence). The V gene lost 2 bases and the J gene lost 5 bases, with 9 bases spanning the gap.

This clonotype was observed many times. The CDR3 coding sequence is TGTGCCAGCAGTTACGATCAGGGGGCAGATACGCAGTATTTT. It specifies CASSYDQGADTQYF. The V and J genes are TRBV6-5 and TRBJ2-3, with 7 bases lining up with TRBD1. The CDR3 consists of 14 residues. The J segment lost 4 bases and the V segment lost 2 bases, leaving 3 bases of the junction unmatched. Germline V gives CDR1 MNHEY, CDR2 SVGAGI.

This clonotype was counted a few times. This chain links TRBV18 with TRBJ1-5; 7 bases match TRBD1. Trimming took 4 bases from V and 5 from J; bases not matched to a gene: 5. Germline CDR1 reads KGHSH; CDR2 reads LQKENI. This CDR3 is built from 14 residues. The CDR3 DNA sequence: TGTGCCAGCTCACGCCAGGGGGGTGATCAGCCCCAGCATTTT. This gives the protein CASSRQGGDQPQHF.

Points on this clonotype: A read error may be the cause here, since a much bigger clone is one base away. The chain combines TRBV6-5 with TRBJ1-5, with TRBD1 identical over 7 bases. This CDR3 region has 13 residues. Germline CDR1 is MNHEY and CDR2 is SVGAGI. Trimming took 6 bases from V and 7 from J; bases not matched to a gene: 6. CDR3 in amino acids: CASRRGRRQPQHF. CDR3 DNA: TGTGCCAGCAGAAGGGGGCGGAGGCAGCCCCAGCATTTT.

This clonotype was observed a single time. The rearrangement joins TRBV5-1 to TRBJ1-2; no definite D call. The CDR3 sequence is 15 residues long. With 2 bases removed from V and 9 bases from J, the gap between germline ends came to 20 bases. Germline CDR1 reads SGHRS; CDR2 reads YFSETQ. The chain's CDR3 is CASSFNNRSNQRYTF. DNA for the CDR3: TGCGCCAGCAGCTTCAACAATCGTTCCAATCAGCGCTACACCTTC. The full variable domain, its missing parts supplied by reference TRBV5-1 and TRBJ1-2, is KAGVTQTPRYLIKTRGQQVTLSCSPISGHRSVSWYQQTPGQGLQFLFEYFSETQRNKGNFPGRFSGRQFSNSRSEMNVSTLELGDSALYLCASSFNNRSNQRYTFGSGTRLTVV.

The chain recombines TRBV5-4 with TRBJ1-6; no definite D call. CDR1 and CDR2 from the germline V gene are SGHNT and YYREEE (reference sequence). The CDR3 is 16 amino acids. V was cut by 6 bases and J by 0 bases, with 13 bases left in between. CDR3 region: CASTTGTSSYNSPLHF. CDR3 nucleotides: TGTGCCAGCACAACGGGCACCAGCTCCTATAATTCACCCCTCCACTTT. Looking up the rest from reference TRBV5-4 and TRBJ1-6 gives the full variable domain: ETGVTQSPTHLIKTRGQQVTLRCSSQSGHNTVSWYQQALGQGPQFIFQYYREEENGRGNFPPRFSGLQFPNYSSELNVNALELDDSALYLCASTTGTSSYNSPLHFGNGTRLTVT.

This clonotype was counted ten times or more. V usage is TRBV7-6 and J usage is TRBJ2-2; D unclear. Deletions cut 1 base from V and 8 bases from J, with 8 bases between. The CDR3 runs to 13 residues. Germline CDR1 is SGHVS and CDR2 is FNYEAQ. CDR3 nucleotide sequence: TGTGCCAGCAGCTTAGTTCCCCCTGGGGAGCTGTTTTTT. This encodes CASSLVPPGELFF.

CDR3 protein: CASTVPLYAHNEQFF. The CDR3 nucleotides are TGTGCCAGCACGGTCCCGCTCTATGCCCACAATGAGCAGTTCTTC. The chain has TRBV6-5 and TRBJ2-1; D unclear. From germline, CDR1 is MNHEY and CDR2 SVGAGI. CDR3 length: 15 amino acids. Trimming cost V 7 bases and J 5 bases, with 18 bases left between them.

As for this clonotype: This clone may be a read error of a much larger clone one base away. This chain connects TRBV6-5 to TRBJ2-7; TRBD1 is a possible D gene (6 bases). The germline V gene has CDR1 MNHEY and CDR2 SVGAGI. The CDR3 has 14 residues. Trimming shortened V by 7 bases and J by 4 bases, and 17 bases separated the two germline ends. CDR3 loop: CASNQGLSIYEQYF. In DNA form, the CDR3 reads TGTGCCAGCAATCAGGGGCTTTCCATTTACGAGCAGTACTTC.

This sequence joins TRBV12-3 or TRBV12-4 and TRBJ1-6; 9 bases are shared with TRBD1. V lost 4 bases to trimming and J lost 5 bases; unmatched junction nucleotides: 3. This CDR3 is built from 15 residues. This chain's CDR3 is CASSWTGADNSPLHF. The CDR3 bases are TGTGCCAGCAGTTGGACAGGGGCCGATAATTCACCCCTCCACTTT.

This clonotype is labeled medium-sized (0.01 to 0.1%). The rearrangement joins TRBV20-1 to TRBJ2-2; either TRBD1 or TRBD2 may supply D (5 bases each). This CDR3 is 15 amino acids long. The V end was cut by 5 bases, the J end by 2 bases, with 15 bases between. Germline lookup yields CDR1 DFQATT and CDR2 SNEGSKA (reference sequence). In nucleotides, the CDR3 is TGCAGTGCTGGCCGATGGGACGGAAACACCGGGGAGCTGTTTTTT. It codes for CSAGRWDGNTGELFF.

This chain connects TRBV10-3 to TRBJ2-3; 8 bases agree with TRBD2. Germline V gene sequence: CDR1 ENHRY, CDR2 SYGVKD. This CDR3 has 17 residues. Germline trimming cut 5 bases from V and 2 bases from J; bases unmatched to any gene: 12. CDR3 amino acids: CAISSTLTSGNTDTQYF. Written as DNA, the CDR3 is TGTGCCATCAGTTCCACCCTAACTAGCGGCAACACAGATACGCAGTATTTT.

The genes are TRBV5-3 and TRBJ2-7; TRBD2 aligns across 8 bases. TRBV5-3 is given ORF status, its function remaining uncertain. This CDR3 comprises 15 residues. Losses at the gene ends were 8 bases for V and 2 bases for J; bases not matched to a gene: 12. CDR3 in amino acids: CASSRSGGQTYEQYF. The DNA for the CDR3 is TGTGCCAGCAGCCGGAGCGGGGGCCAAACCTACGAGCAGTACTTC.

CDR3 in amino acids: CAWKWVVGNTEAFF. The CDR3 DNA follows: TGTGCCTGGAAATGGGTTGTCGGGAACACTGAAGCTTTCTTT. The chain recombines TRBV30 with TRBJ1-1; D remains ambiguous. The CDR3 has 14 amino acids. V gave up 4 bases and J gave up 1 base, with 13 bases separating them. Germline-derived CDR1 and CDR2 are GTSNPN and SVGIG (reference sequence).

This clonotype was picked up a small number of times. The chain recombines TRBV7-6 with TRBJ2-1; no clear D gene. Trimming removed 1 base from V and 8 bases from J, with 15 bases in between. CDR1 and CDR2 from the germline V gene are SGHVS and FNYEAQ. The CDR3 sequence is 15 residues long. CDR3 region: CASSLGGLLTDEQFF. DNA of the CDR3: TGTGCCAGCAGCTTAGGTGGTCTACTAACAGATGAGCAGTTCTTC. Based on the CDR3 plus reference TRBV7-6 and TRBJ2-1, the full variable domain is GAGVSQSPRYKVTKRGQDVALRCDPISGHVSLYWYRQALGQGPEFLTYFNYEAQQDKSGLPNDRFSAERPEGSISTLTIQRTEQRDSAMYRCASSLGGLLTDEQFFGPGTRLTVL.

There are a few counts of this clonotype. The genes are TRBV5-1 and TRBJ2-1, with TRBD2 matching over 7 bases. Germline V lookup: CDR1 SGHRS, CDR2 YFSETQ. The junction had 6 bases not matched to a gene; V was cut back by 4 bases and J by 2 bases. The CDR3 is made up of 15 amino acids. In nucleotides, the CDR3 is TGCGCCAGCAGCAGGACCGGGACTACCTACAATGAGCAGTTCTTC. Protein product: CASSRTGTTYNEQFF.

The chain recombines TRBV6-5 with TRBJ1-1; tentatively, D is TRBD1 (5 bases). V was cut by 6 bases and J by 3 bases, with 14 bases left in between. CDR3 length equals 14 residues. The germline gives CDR1 MNHEY, CDR2 SVGAGI. The CDR3 is CASRSDDSHTEAFF. The CDR3 bases are TGTGCCAGCAGATCAGATGACAGCCACACTGAAGCTTTCTTT.

This clonotype is medium-sized by share. The rearrangement uses TRBV29-1 and TRBJ2-2, with D uncertain. From germline, CDR1 is SQVTM and CDR2 ANQGSEA. This CDR3 region has 14 residues. Trimming cost V 3 bases and J 3 bases, with 11 bases left between them. CDR3 sequence: CSVEFRVDTGELFF. The CDR3 nucleotides are TGCAGCGTTGAGTTTCGCGTGGACACCGGGGAGCTGTTTTTT.

This clonotype was detected a few times. CDR3 sequence (DNA): TGCGCCAGCAGCTTGGACCTGAGCTCCTACGAGCAGTACTTC. Its translation is CASSLDLSSYEQYF. The rearrangement uses TRBV5-1 and TRBJ2-7; D is ambiguous. The CDR3 loop spans 14 amino acids. CDR1 and CDR2 from the germline V gene are SGHRS and YFSETQ. Trimming removed 0 bases from V and 0 bases from J, with 7 bases in between.

This clonotype was picked up many times. The rearrangement uses TRBV19 and TRBJ1-1; D remains unclear. CDR3 size: 12 residues. The V end lost 11 bases, the J end lost 3 bases, and 13 bases lay between the germline ends. Looked up from germline, CDR1 is LNHDA and CDR2 is SQIVND (reference sequence). DNA of the CDR3: TGTGCCTCCGCCAGTTATTACACTGAAGCTTTCTTT. Protein: CASASYYTEAFF.

This clonotype was found a few times. This chain uses TRBV6-2 or TRBV6-3 with TRBJ2-6, with D possibly being TRBD2 (5 bases). Germline V gene lookup returns CDR1 MNHEY and CDR2 SVGEGT. CDR3 length: 20 amino acids. V lost 2 bases, J lost 3 bases, and 23 bases lay in between. The CDR3 reads CASSYTQRAAPGGGANVLTF. The DNA of the CDR3 is TGTGCCAGCAGTTACACCCAGAGGGCCGCACCGGGTGGTGGGGCCAACGTCCTGACTTTC.

This clonotype has only one observation. The chain couples TRBV7-3 to TRBJ2-2; D call uncertain. V gave up 2 bases and J gave up 2 bases, with 3 bases separating them. The CDR3 runs 13 residues. Germline CDR1 reads SGHTA; CDR2 reads FQGTGA. As DNA, the CDR3 is TGTGCCAGCAGCTTAGAAAACACCGGGGAGCTGTTTTTT. Protein product: CASSLENTGELFF.

The rearrangement joins TRBV12-3 or TRBV12-4 to TRBJ2-7, with a tentative D call TRBD1 (5 bases). This CDR3 is 16 amino acids long. V was clipped by 5 bases and J by 0 bases, with 17 bases between them. This CDR3 reads CASSPTRQIFSYEQYF. The CDR3 coding sequence is TGTGCCAGCAGTCCCACCCGACAGATTTTCTCCTACGAGCAGTACTTC.

There are a few counts of this clonotype. DNA of the CDR3: TGTGCCACCTACCGGCCCTCGGGGGGACAGGGGGCTGAAGCTTTCTTT. Its protein product is CATYRPSGGQGAEAFF. This chain connects TRBV6-5 to TRBJ1-1; 11 bases fit TRBD1. V trimming: 10 bases; J trimming: 6 bases; junction bases outside the gene matches: 16. This CDR3 spans 16 amino acids. Germline assignment: CDR1 MNHEY and CDR2 SVGAGI.

Concerning this clonotype: This may come from a read error, since a much larger clone is one base off. The chain carries TRBV6-5 and TRBJ1-2; perhaps TRBD1 as D (5 bases). Germline lookup yields CDR1 MNHEY and CDR2 SVGAGI. This CDR3 is 14 amino acids long. Here the CDR3 reads CANSTLGGFDGYTF. CDR3 nucleotide sequence: TGTGCCAACAGTACGCTCGGGGGGTTTGATGGCTACACCTTC.

The sample holds a few counts of this clonotype. This sequence joins TRBV12-3 or TRBV12-4 and TRBJ1-2; 7 bases are a match to TRBD1. The CDR3 runs 14 residues. Trimming took 3 bases from V and 4 from J; bases not matched to a gene: 5. The CDR3 bases are TGTGCCAGCAGTTTTGGCAGGGGGGGCTATGGCTACACCTTC. As protein: CASSFGRGGYGYTF.

The rearrangement uses TRBV5-1 and TRBJ1-4; 7 nucleotides agree with TRBD1. This CDR3 contains 14 residues. With 3 bases clipped from V and 8 bases from J, the junction kept 7 bases outside the gene matches. The V gene's germline CDR1 is SGHRS and CDR2 YFSETQ. DNA of the CDR3: TGCGCCAGCAGCTCATTGCAGGGGGGGGAAAAACTGTTTTTT. It is translated as CASSSLQGGEKLFF.

At least ten counts were recorded for this clonotype. The chain is built from TRBV6-5 and TRBJ1-4; D possibly corresponds to TRBD1 (6 bases). Looked up from germline, CDR1 is MNHEY and CDR2 is SVGAGI. This CDR3 has 15 residues. Trimming pared 2 bases from V and 8 bases from J, leaving 15 bases between. The DNA of the CDR3 is TGTGCCAGCAGTTACGGAGGGGGTTTCGAGGAAAAACTGTTTTTT. Translated: CASSYGGGFEEKLFF.